One T cell receptor (beta chain) is described in this entry. The ends were cut back, 7 bases at V and 2 bases at J, with 8 bases in the middle. Germline values: CDR1 LNHDA, CDR2 SQIVND (reference sequence). CDR3 length: 13 residues. The sample comes from a study of blood T cell repertoires in COVID-19. For the study at large: The United States, Italy and Spain supplied acute and convalescent COVID-19 samples. PBMCs, B-cell-depleted T cells, or T cells were the source of the cDNA or gDNA that made up the material.

In the authors' workflow: By means of reference gene primer amplification, nucleated cell counts were estimated. Method: immunoSEQ multiplex PCR; TCRdb's copy keeps in-frame clones and lacks some. The DNA was the basis for D and trimming; V, J and clone size are from that table. The table shows more than 95,000 clones, with under 80% occurring only once. The clonotype originates from a middle-aged man with acute or convalescent COVID-19. Material: peripheral blood. V gene TRBV19 combines with J gene TRBJ2-2, with unresolved D. CDR3 DNA sequence: TGTGCCAGTATTTCCGTAAACACCGGGGAGCTGTTTTTT. Encoded protein: CASISVNTGELFF.